Each of the 27 T cell receptor beta chains below was sequenced from the same sample in a study of T-cell memory formation after mild COVID-19. TCRdb re-analysed the 5' RACE reads in MiXCR, keeping a single row per CDR3 protein. This table has 98,000 or so distinct CDR3 sequences, roughly a sixth appearing once. Sequencing was done on a sample of PBMCs or a T cell subset sorted from them (not recorded which). All receptors derive from a man aged 18-30 years who had mild COVID-19 (a few samples of this study predate the infection). Cell type and time point are not known.

This clonotype was seen a few times. In nucleotides, the CDR3 is TGCAGTGCGTGGGAGGGTCTTGGCTACACCTTC. This sequence encodes CSAWEGLGYTF. The chain employs TRBV20-1 and TRBJ1-2; D not certain. The germline V gene encodes CDR1 DFQATT and CDR2 SNEGSKA (reference sequence). V was cut by 6 bases and J by 7 bases, with 12 bases left in between. This CDR3 spans 11 amino acids.

This clonotype was detected only a few times. This chain connects TRBV9 to TRBJ2-6, with 8 nucleotides matching TRBD2. J was trimmed by 2 bases and V by 2 bases; bases with no gene match: 12. Germline CDR1 and CDR2: SGDLS and YYNGEE. The CDR3 is 19 amino acids. In DNA form, the CDR3 reads TGTGCCAGCAGCGTGCATTGGACTAGCCGGGGCGCTGGGGCCAACGTCCTGACTTTC. It translates to CASSVHWTSRGAGANVLTF. Drawing the rest from reference TRBV9 and TRBJ2-6, the complete variable domain is DSGVTQTPKHLITATGQRVTLRCSPRSGDLSVYWYQQSLDQGLQFLIQYYNGEERAKGNILERFSAQQFPDLHSELNLSSLELGDSALYFCASSVHWTSRGAGANVLTFGAGSRLTVL.

The table lists this clonotype with a few counts. The chain links TRBV6-5 to TRBJ2-4, with TRBD1 identical over 9 bases. Per the germline V gene, CDR1 is MNHEY and CDR2 is SVGAGI. J was trimmed by 6 bases and V by 6 bases; bases with no gene match: 12. The CDR3 loop spans 16 amino acids. The CDR3 here is CASRPAGQGPGNIQYF. CDR3 DNA sequence: TGTGCCAGCAGGCCTGCAGGACAGGGGCCAGGAAACATTCAGTACTTC.

This clonotype was seen only a few times. V usage is TRBV4-3 and J usage is TRBJ1-1; no clear D gene. Germline V gene sequence: CDR1 LGHNA, CDR2 YSLEER. The CDR3 sequence is 15 residues long. The V and J ends lost 0 bases and 2 bases respectively, with 10 bases between them. The CDR3 loop is CASSQDIGRNTEAFF. The CDR3 DNA follows: TGCGCCAGCAGCCAAGATATCGGCAGAAACACTGAAGCTTTCTTT.

This clonotype was picked up a small number of times. In DNA, the CDR3 is TGTGCCAGCAGCCAAGATGCTTATCAGAACACAGATACGCAGTATTTT. Protein sequence: CASSQDAYQNTDTQYF. The chain is built from TRBV3-1 and TRBJ2-3, with D unclear. This CDR3 is 16 amino acids long. Trimming shortened V by 0 bases and J by 2 bases, and 12 bases separated the two germline ends. Germline CDR1 and CDR2: LGHDT and YNNKEL (reference sequence).

The chain links TRBV20-1 to TRBJ1-1; D not certain. The germline V gene has CDR1 DFQATT and CDR2 SNEGSKA (reference sequence). The length of the CDR3 is 11 residues. The ends were cut back, 0 bases at V and 11 bases at J, with 10 bases in the middle. In DNA form, the CDR3 reads TGCAGTGCTAGAGAAACAATTGGGGCTTTCTTT. This gives the protein CSARETIGAFF.

This chain links TRBV4-2 with TRBJ2-5; no clear D gene. V was pared by 1 base and J by 3 bases, with 9 bases between. This CDR3 contains 14 residues. Germline V lookup: CDR1 LGHNA, CDR2 YNFKEQ. In DNA, the CDR3 is TGTGCCAGCAGCCAAGGGTCTGAGGAAGAGACCCAGTACTTC. As protein: CASSQGSEEETQYF.

V usage is TRBV11-1 and J usage is TRBJ2-2; D possibly corresponds to TRBD2 (6 bases). CDR1 SGHAT and CDR2 FQDESV come from the germline V gene (reference sequence). The V and J ends lost 3 bases and 5 bases respectively, with 10 bases between them. This CDR3 is 14 amino acids long. The CDR3 DNA follows: TGTGCCAGCAGCTTCTGGGGGGAAACCGGGGAGCTGTTTTTT. Protein sequence: CASSFWGETGELFF.

The chain employs TRBV5-6 and TRBJ2-5; D is possibly TRBD1 (6 bases). CDR3 length equals 15 residues. Germline lookup yields CDR1 SGHDT and CDR2 YYEEEE. V was pared by 1 base and J by 7 bases, with 17 bases between. DNA for the CDR3: TGTGCCAGCAGCTTGTGGGGGCGCGGGTTCGGGACCCAGTACTTC. Amino acid sequence: CASSLWGRGFGTQYF.

This sequence joins TRBV11-3 and TRBJ2-1; 12 positions agree with TRBD2. CDR1 is SGHNT, CDR2 YENEEA, per germline. Trimming took 1 base from V and 11 from J; bases not matched to a gene: 3. The CDR3 covers 14 residues. The chain's CDR3 is CASSLGLAGGKQFF. As DNA, the CDR3 is TGTGCCAGCAGCTTAGGGCTAGCGGGGGGGAAGCAGTTCTTC.

The chain has TRBV12-3 or TRBV12-4 and TRBJ2-1, with D uncertain. The CDR3 loop spans 11 amino acids. V was pared by 10 bases and J by 7 bases, with 11 bases between. DNA of the CDR3: TGTGCCACCCGACGGCGAAATGAGCAGTTCTTC. It specifies CATRRRNEQFF.

The J gene is TRBJ2-3, the V gene TRBV5-5; 9 bases are a match to TRBD2. The CDR3 totals 16 residues. V lost 4 bases and J lost 5; bases outside the gene matches: 11. CDR1 is SGHKS, CDR2 YYEKEE, per germline (reference sequence). DNA for the CDR3: TGTGCCAGCAGCCCCGCGGGGGGGGCCAACGGAGATACGCAGTATTTT. Translating it yields CASSPAGGANGDTQYF.

This chain joins TRBV7-6 and TRBJ2-3; TRBD2 matches at 12 bases. This CDR3 has 16 residues. The V gene end was trimmed by 5 bases and the J gene end by 2 bases; junction bases not matched to a gene: 5. Germline values: CDR1 SGHVS, CDR2 FNYEAQ. CDR3 region: CASSVLAGGVTDTQYF. In DNA, the CDR3 is TGTGCCAGCAGCGTACTAGCGGGGGGAGTCACAGATACGCAGTATTTT.

This clonotype was observed a few times. The chain joins TRBV7-2 to TRBJ2-1; D unresolved. Germline CDR1 is SGHTA and CDR2 is FQGNSA. Trimming cost V 8 bases and J 4 bases, with 12 bases left between them. The CDR3 is 13 amino acids. The chain's CDR3 is CASCETLYNEQFF. In DNA form, the CDR3 reads TGTGCCAGCTGTGAGACACTATACAATGAGCAGTTCTTC. The complete variable domain, with remaining parts taken from reference TRBV7-2 and TRBJ2-1, reads GAGVSQSPSNKVTEKGKDVELRCDPISGHTALYWYRQSLGQGLEFLIYFQGNSAPDKSGLPSDRFSAERTGGSVSTLTIQRTQQEDSAVYLCASCETLYNEQFFGPGTRLTVL.

The chain joins TRBV28 to TRBJ2-7; no reliable D call. Germline V gene lookup returns CDR1 MDHEN and CDR2 SYDVKM. The V end lost 5 bases, the J end lost 4 bases, and 9 bases lay between the germline ends. CDR3 size: 12 residues. CDR3 coding DNA: TGTGCCAGCAGTCCGCGCATATACGAGCAGTACTTC. This codes for CASSPRIYEQYF.

The chain links TRBV7-2 to TRBJ2-7; D uncertain. V was shortened by 1 base and J by 1 base, with 11 bases between the two germline ends. There are 15 residues in the CDR3. Germline V lookup: CDR1 SGHTA, CDR2 FQGNSA. CDR3 sequence: CASSLDPQASYEQYV. DNA of the CDR3: TGTGCCAGCAGCTTAGACCCGCAGGCTTCCTACGAGCAGTACGTC.

This clonotype was counted a few times. As DNA, the CDR3 is TGTGCCAGCAGCTATACGGGGTACGAGCAGTACTTC. It yields the protein CASSYTGYEQYF. This chain joins TRBV5-4 and TRBJ2-7, with D possibly TRBD2 on 5 matching bases. Germline assignment: CDR1 SGHNT and CDR2 YYREEE (reference sequence). The CDR3 contains 12 residues. With 3 bases removed from V and 4 bases from J, the gap between germline ends came to 8 bases. The full variable domain, rest sourced from reference TRBV5-4 and TRBJ2-7, is ETGVTQSPTHLIKTRGQQVTLRCSSQSGHNTVSWYQQALGQGPQFIFQYYREEENGRGNFPPRFSGLQFPNYSSELNVNALELDDSALYLCASSYTGYEQYFGPGTRLTVT.

This chain links TRBV6-2 or TRBV6-3 with TRBJ2-7; possible D gene TRBD1, 5 bases. This CDR3 region has 12 residues. The V and J ends lost 6 bases and 3 bases respectively, with 9 bases between them. Germline V CDR1 and CDR2: MNHEY, SVGEGT. Here the CDR3 DNA reads TGTGCCAGCAGCGATCAGGGCTACGAGCAGTACTTC. Translation: CASSDQGYEQYF.

The V gene is TRBV27, the J gene TRBJ2-7; TRBD1 might be the D (6 bases). Trimming removed 3 bases from V and 0 bases from J, with 15 bases in between. The CDR3 is made up of 16 amino acids. Germline CDR1 MNHEY, CDR2 SMNVEV (reference sequence). CDR3 in DNA: TGTGCCAGCAGTTTTCCGGGACACAAGAGCTCCTACGAGCAGTACGTC. Protein: CASSFPGHKSSYEQYV.

This sequence joins TRBV7-2 and TRBJ1-5, with 7 bases lining up with TRBD1. CDR1 and CDR2 (germline): SGHTA, FQGNSA. Trimming cost V 2 bases and J 0 bases; bases outside gene matches: 4. The CDR3 length is 16 residues. The CDR3: CASSLRGGYSNQPQHF. The CDR3 DNA follows: TGTGCCAGCAGCTTAAGAGGGGGCTATAGCAATCAGCCCCAGCATTTT.

With respect to this clonotype: The junction shows a germline mismatch at one end, possibly a read error. The chain recombines TRBV12-3 or TRBV12-4 with TRBJ2-3, with 7 bases aligning to TRBD1. This CDR3 spans 15 amino acids. Written as DNA, the CDR3 is TGTGCCAGCTCGACACAGGGGACCCTCACAGATTCGCAGTATTTT. It encodes CASSTQGTLTDSQYF.

This clonotype was recorded a few times. This chain links TRBV12-3 or TRBV12-4 with TRBJ2-3; 9 bases match TRBD2. The CDR3 spans 16 residues. After removal of 7 bases from V and 5 bases from J, the junction contained 13 bases not matched to a gene. The CDR3 spells CASTLRGRGGRDTQYF. CDR3 nucleotides: TGTGCCAGCACCCTCCGGGGGCGGGGGGGCAGAGATACGCAGTATTTT.

This clonotype occurred a few times. This chain uses TRBV7-2 with TRBJ2-2, with D perhaps given as TRBD1 or TRBD2 (5 bases each). CDR1 and CDR2 from the germline V gene are SGHTA and FQGNSA. Trimming took off 5 bases at V and 6 bases at J, with 7 bases between the two ends. The CDR3 extends over 12 amino acids. CDR3 coding DNA: TGTGCCAGCAGCCGAGGGGCCGGGGAGCTGTTTTTT. Encoded protein: CASSRGAGELFF.

This clonotype was seen a handful of times. The rearrangement joins TRBV7-9 to TRBJ2-5, with 13 bases lining up with TRBD2. The germline gives CDR1 SEHNR, CDR2 FQNEAQ (reference sequence). The V gene end was trimmed by 5 bases and the J gene end by 1 base; junction bases not matched to a gene: 4. The CDR3 loop spans 16 amino acids. CDR3 nucleotides: TGTGCCAGCAGCGACGGGACTAGCGGGGCCCAAGAGACCCAGTACTTC. Its translation is CASSDGTSGAQETQYF. The full variable domain, completed using reference TRBV7-9 and TRBJ2-5, is DTGVSQNPRHKITKRGQNVTFRCDPISEHNRLYWYRQTLGQGPEFLTYFQNEAQLEKSRLLSDRFSAERPKGSFSTLEIQRTEQGDSAMYLCASSDGTSGAQETQYFGPGTRLLVL.

This clonotype was recorded at least ten times. The chain is built from TRBV24-1 and TRBJ1-6, with 7 positions matching TRBD1. CDR3 size: 15 residues. Trimming took 12 bases from V and 3 from J; bases not matched to a gene: 10. In germline, CDR1 is KGHDR, CDR2 SFDVKD. DNA for the CDR3: TGTGCCGGATCCCGGGACAGCCGCTATAATTCACCCCTCCACTTT. As protein: CAGSRDSRYNSPLHF.

The CDR3 bases are TGTGCCAGCAGCTTAGGAGGTGGGCCCGGGGAGCTGTTTTTT. Protein product: CASSLGGGPGELFF. This chain links TRBV7-2 with TRBJ2-2, with D unresolved. V was trimmed by 1 base and J by 6 bases, leaving 9 bases between them. CDR1 and CDR2 (germline): SGHTA, FQGNSA. The length of the CDR3 is 14 residues.

There are many counts of this clonotype. The chain has TRBV12-3 or TRBV12-4 and TRBJ2-7, with TRBD1 identical over 10 bases. The CDR3 length is 16 residues. The trim removed 6 bases at V and 5 bases at J, leaving 13 bases unmatched. The CDR3 spells CASRIIDRGRSNEQYF. DNA of the CDR3: TGTGCCAGCAGGATCATAGACAGGGGGCGGAGTAACGAGCAGTACTTC.